The 8 T cell receptor beta chains below come from one sample, sequenced in a study of blood T cell repertoires in COVID-19. Here immunoSEQ multiplex PCR was the method, and the copy in TCRdb shows in-frame clones only, minus some. The sample holds roughly 250,000 clones, over 80% seen once. Sequences were obtained from peripheral blood. The receptors come from a woman between 35 and 50 years old with acute or convalescent COVID-19.

The DNA of the CDR3 is TGTGCCAGTAGTATACCCCACAGCCTATATGGCTACACCTTC. It encodes CASSIPHSLYGYTF. The genes are TRBV19 and TRBJ1-2; no clear D. V lost 2 bases and J lost 5, with 12 bases in between. CDR1 is LNHDA and CDR2 is SQIVND in the germline V gene (reference sequence). CDR3 length: 14 amino acids.

The chain joins TRBV7-3 to TRBJ1-1, with no clear D. V shed 0 bases and J shed 4 bases, with 12 bases lying between them. The CDR3 length is 15 residues. The germline V gene encodes CDR1 SGHTA and CDR2 FQGTGA. CDR3 DNA sequence: TGTGCCAGCAGCTTAACGGTAGGCAGAGGCACTGAAGCTTTCTTT. It specifies CASSLTVGRGTEAFF. The complete variable domain, with remaining parts taken from reference TRBV7-3 and TRBJ1-1, reads GAGVSQTPSNKVTEKGKYVELRCDPISGHTALYWYRQSLGQGPEFLIYFQGTGAADDSGLPNDRFFAVRPEGSVSTLKIQRTERGDSAVYLCASSLTVGRGTEAFFGQGTRLTVV.

The chain employs TRBV27 and TRBJ2-3; D possibly corresponds to TRBD2 (5 bases). There are 15 residues in the CDR3. Per germline, CDR1 MNHEY and CDR2 SMNVEV (reference sequence). The V and J ends lost 2 bases and 2 bases respectively, with 11 bases between them. The CDR3 reads CASSLRTQPTDTQYF. CDR3 sequence (DNA): TGTGCCAGCAGTTTAAGGACTCAACCCACAGATACGCAGTATTTT.

The chain combines TRBV27 with TRBJ1-1; D uncertain. This CDR3 has 14 amino acids. V was pared by 0 bases and J by 4 bases, with 9 bases between. Germline CDR1 reads MNHEY; CDR2 reads SMNVEV (reference sequence). The CDR3 is CASSLSVGSTEAFF. CDR3 coding DNA: TGTGCCAGCAGTTTATCGGTTGGGAGCACTGAAGCTTTCTTT.

This clone was found a few times. The rearrangement links TRBV7-6 to TRBJ1-6; tentatively, D is TRBD1 (5 bases). This CDR3 has 15 residues. Germline values: CDR1 SGHVS, CDR2 FNYEAQ. Trimming removed 2 bases from V and 8 bases from J, with 13 bases in between. CDR3 amino acids: CASSLNGGSDSPLHF. As DNA, the CDR3 is TGTGCCAGCAGCTTAAACGGGGGGAGCGATTCACCCCTCCACTTT.

As to this clone: Distinct nucleotide sequences in the sample also encode this CDR3. CDR3 residues: CASSLNPATNEKLFF. The CDR3 DNA is TGTGCCAGCAGCTTAAACCCGGCAACTAATGAAAAACTGTTTTTT. The rearrangement links TRBV7-2 to TRBJ1-4; no reliable D call. This CDR3 region has 15 residues. Germline CDR1 reads SGHTA; CDR2 reads FQGNSA. Trimming stripped 2 bases from V and 0 bases from J, with 7 bases between. The whole variable domain, filled in from reference TRBV7-2 and TRBJ1-4, reads GAGVSQSPSNKVTEKGKDVELRCDPISGHTALYWYRQSLGQGLEFLIYFQGNSAPDKSGLPSDRFSAERTGGSVSTLTIQRTQQEDSAVYLCASSLNPATNEKLFFGSGTQLSVL.

CDR3 DNA sequence: TGTGCCAGCAGCCCTAGCGGCGCTACCTACGAGCAGTACGTC. Encoded protein: CASSPSGATYEQYV. The genes are TRBV7-2 and TRBJ2-7; 7 positions match TRBD2. The CDR3 spans 14 residues. V dropped 5 bases and J dropped 2; count of bases not matched to a gene: 6. Germline-derived CDR1 and CDR2 are SGHTA and FQGNSA.

The J gene is TRBJ2-5, the V gene TRBV2; D is possibly TRBD1 (5 bases). Germline CDR1 SNHLY, CDR2 FYNNEI. The length of the CDR3 is 13 residues. Between the trimmed V and J ends, which lost 5 bases and 1 base, there was a span of 8 bases. CDR3 nucleotides: TGTGCCAGCAGTCGAGACAGCCAAGAGACCCAGTACTTC. As protein: CASSRDSQETQYF. The whole variable domain, remainder taken from reference TRBV2 and TRBJ2-5, is EPEVTQTPSHQVTQMGQEVILRCVPISNHLYFYWYRQILGQKVEFLVSFYNNEISEKSEIFDDQFSVERPDGSNFTLKIRSTKLEDSAMYFCASSRDSQETQYFGPGTRLLVL.